Each of the 10 T cell receptor beta chains below was sequenced from the same sample in a study of blood T cell repertoires in COVID-19. Generated by immunoSEQ multiplex PCR, the TCRdb table keeps only in-frame clones and is missing some. The sample lists roughly 100,000 clones; more than 80% were seen once. Input material: peripheral blood. The receptors shown here come from a human donor in a cohort sampled during active COVID-19.

This sequence joins TRBV9 and TRBJ2-1; 13 bases match TRBD2. The CDR3 extends over 15 amino acids. Germline CDR1 reads SGDLS; CDR2 reads YYNGEE. Losses at the gene ends were 3 bases for V and 7 bases for J; bases not matched to a gene: 4. Here the CDR3 DNA reads TGTGCCAGCAGCGGGACTAGCGGGGGCCGGAATGAGCAGTTCTTC. This codes for CASSGTSGGRNEQFF.

The table lists this clone with a count of one. The chain joins TRBV6-5 to TRBJ2-4; D is unclear. CDR1 and CDR2 (germline): MNHEY, SVGAGI. This CDR3 is built from 13 residues. Deletions cut 5 bases from V and 5 bases from J, with 10 bases between. The CDR3 region has the DNA TGTGCCAGCAGTCCTTCGACTGAAAACATTCAGTACTTC. Amino acids: CASSPSTENIQYF.

The V call is TRBV11-2, the J call TRBJ2-1, with 7 nucleotides matching TRBD1. Germline CDR1 and CDR2: SGHAT and FQNNGV. The trim removed 5 bases at V and 9 bases at J, leaving 7 bases unmatched. The CDR3 is 13 residues long. The CDR3 sequence: CASSRDRAGEQFF. The DNA for the CDR3 is TGTGCCAGCAGCCGCGACAGGGCTGGTGAGCAGTTCTTC.

V usage is TRBV27 and J usage is TRBJ2-1, with TRBD2 as a possible D gene (6 bases). The V end lost 5 bases, the J end lost 9 bases, and 20 bases lay between the germline ends. The germline V gene encodes CDR1 MNHEY and CDR2 SMNVEV (reference sequence). This CDR3 contains 15 residues. This CDR3 reads CASSRWDPGDAEQFF. The CDR3 nucleotides read TGTGCCAGCAGTCGCTGGGACCCGGGGGACGCTGAGCAGTTCTTC.

The chain employs TRBV18 and TRBJ2-3; TRBD2 might be the D (6 bases). The V gene's germline CDR1 is KGHSH and CDR2 LQKENI. The CDR3 consists of 15 residues. Trimming stripped 3 bases from V and 3 bases from J, with 13 bases between. CDR3 sequence (DNA): TGTGCCAGCTCACCTGTCGGGGGTAATACAGATACGCAGTATTTT. This sequence encodes CASSPVGGNTDTQYF.

The chain carries TRBV7-9 and TRBJ1-1; D is unclear. Germline CDR1 is SEHNR and CDR2 is FQNEAQ (reference sequence). CDR3 length equals 13 residues. Trimming took 3 bases from V and 2 from J, leaving 7 bases between them. The CDR3 protein is CASSLSVNTEAFF. The CDR3 nucleotides read TGTGCCAGCAGCTTGTCAGTAAACACTGAAGCTTTCTTT.

V gene TRBV29-1 combines with J gene TRBJ2-1, with D uncertain. This CDR3 is built from 12 residues. Per the germline V gene, CDR1 is SQVTM and CDR2 is ANQGSEA. V was trimmed by 4 bases and J by 1 base, leaving 5 bases between them. The chain's CDR3 is CSVVTSYNEQFF. CDR3 bases: TGCAGCGTTGTGACTTCCTACAATGAGCAGTTCTTC.

This clone was seen a handful of times. The chain recombines TRBV19 with TRBJ1-5; the match to TRBD1 covers 10 bases. Per germline, CDR1 LNHDA and CDR2 SQIVND (reference sequence). This CDR3 has 14 residues. V was pared by 4 bases and J by 6 bases, with 3 bases of the junction left unmatched. CDR3 amino acids: CASSTDRGTQPQHF. The CDR3 nucleotides are TGTGCCAGTAGTACGGACAGGGGGACTCAGCCCCAGCATTTT.

The chain recombines TRBV6-5 with TRBJ1-2; 8 bases fit TRBD1. The V segment lost 6 bases and the J segment 4 bases; nucleotides outside the gene matches: 7. Germline lookup yields CDR1 MNHEY and CDR2 SVGAGI. This CDR3 has 14 amino acids. The CDR3 bases are TGTGCCAGCAGGAACGGACAGGGAGCCTATGGCTACACCTTC. The encoded protein is CASRNGQGAYGYTF.

The rearrangement links TRBV18 to TRBJ2-5; D is perhaps TRBD1 (5 bases). CDR3 length: 12 amino acids. Trimming pared 8 bases from V and 2 bases from J, leaving 9 bases between. The germline gives CDR1 KGHSH, CDR2 LQKENI. The CDR3 DNA follows: TGTGCCAGCGGGGCAGAACAAGAGACCCAGTACTTC. Translated: CASGAEQETQYF.